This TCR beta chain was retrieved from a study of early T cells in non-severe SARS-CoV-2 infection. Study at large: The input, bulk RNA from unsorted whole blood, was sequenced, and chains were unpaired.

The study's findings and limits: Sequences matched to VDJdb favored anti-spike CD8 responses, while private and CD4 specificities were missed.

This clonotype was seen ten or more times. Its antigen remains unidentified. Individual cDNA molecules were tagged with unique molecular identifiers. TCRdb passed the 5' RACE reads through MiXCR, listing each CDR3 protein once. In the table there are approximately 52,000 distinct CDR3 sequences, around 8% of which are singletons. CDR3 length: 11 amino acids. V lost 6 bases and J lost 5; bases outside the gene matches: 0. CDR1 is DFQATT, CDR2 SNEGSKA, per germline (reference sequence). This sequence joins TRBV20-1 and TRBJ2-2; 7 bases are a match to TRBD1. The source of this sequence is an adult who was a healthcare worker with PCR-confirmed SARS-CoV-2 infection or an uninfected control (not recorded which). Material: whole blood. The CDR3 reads CSARGTGELFF. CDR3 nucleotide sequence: TGCAGTGCCAGGGGGACCGGGGAGCTGTTTTTT.